This section outlines one TCR beta chain sequence together with its context. Its antigen is unknown. The data were produced by immunoSEQ multiplex PCR, yet TCRdb's version contains in-frame clones alone and is incomplete. Of over a million clones in the sample, around 97% were seen once. This record belongs to a study of shared clonotypes between healthy human individuals. Study-wide results and caveats: Relative to memory subsets, naive subsets generally showed larger estimated richness.

The receptor was derived from a man aged 25 to 40 in good health. The specimen sequenced was naive CD4+ T cells sorted from blood. The sample's subset: CD45RA+ positively selected.

The CDR3, as DNA: TGTGCCAGCAGCTTAGTCCCCAGCGGGCCCACAGATACGCAGTATTTT. It specifies CASSLVPSGPTDTQYF. The rearrangement joins TRBV7-2 to TRBJ2-3; possible D gene TRBD2, 6 bases. The CDR3 consists of 16 residues. CDR1 is SGHTA, CDR2 FQGNSA, per germline. The V end lost 1 base, the J end lost 2 bases, and 13 bases lay between the germline ends.